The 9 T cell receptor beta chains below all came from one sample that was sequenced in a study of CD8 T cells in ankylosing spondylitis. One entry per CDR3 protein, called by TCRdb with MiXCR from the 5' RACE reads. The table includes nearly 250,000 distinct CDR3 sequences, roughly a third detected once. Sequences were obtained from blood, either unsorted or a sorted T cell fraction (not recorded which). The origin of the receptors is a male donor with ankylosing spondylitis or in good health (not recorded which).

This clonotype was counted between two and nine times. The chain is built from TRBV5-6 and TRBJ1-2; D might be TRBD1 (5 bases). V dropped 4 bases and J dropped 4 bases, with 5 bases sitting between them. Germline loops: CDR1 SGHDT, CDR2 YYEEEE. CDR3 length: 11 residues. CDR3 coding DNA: TGTGCCAGCAGCGGGACCTATGGCTACACCTTC. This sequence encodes CASSGTYGYTF.

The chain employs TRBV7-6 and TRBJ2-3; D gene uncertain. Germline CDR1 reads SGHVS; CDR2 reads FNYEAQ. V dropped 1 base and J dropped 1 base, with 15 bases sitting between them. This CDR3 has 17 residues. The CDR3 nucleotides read TGTGCCAGCAGCTTAGAAGCCGGCGGTAGACGCACAGATACGCAGTATTTT. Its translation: CASSLEAGGRRTDTQYF.

This CDR3 reads CASSSPWGRETQYF. The CDR3 DNA reads as TGTGCCAGCAGTTCCCCCTGGGGGCGAGAGACCCAGTACTTC. The V and J genes are TRBV12-3 or TRBV12-4 and TRBJ2-5; tentatively, D is TRBD1 (6 bases). The germline V and J ends were trimmed by 4 bases and 4 bases, with 13 bases remaining between them. This CDR3 is 14 amino acids long.

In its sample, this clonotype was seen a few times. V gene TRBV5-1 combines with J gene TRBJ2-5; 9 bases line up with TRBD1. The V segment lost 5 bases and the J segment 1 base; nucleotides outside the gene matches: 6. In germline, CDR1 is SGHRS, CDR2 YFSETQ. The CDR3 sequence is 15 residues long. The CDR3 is CASSGTGRIQETQYF. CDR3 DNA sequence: TGCGCCAGCAGTGGGACAGGGCGTATCCAAGAGACCCAGTACTTC.

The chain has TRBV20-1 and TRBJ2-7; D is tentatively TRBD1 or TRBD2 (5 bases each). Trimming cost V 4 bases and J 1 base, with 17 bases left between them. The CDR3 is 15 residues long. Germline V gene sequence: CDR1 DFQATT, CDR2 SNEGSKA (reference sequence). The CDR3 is CSATNDLGVSYEQYF. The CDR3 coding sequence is TGCAGTGCTACCAATGACCTGGGGGTATCCTACGAGCAGTACTTC.

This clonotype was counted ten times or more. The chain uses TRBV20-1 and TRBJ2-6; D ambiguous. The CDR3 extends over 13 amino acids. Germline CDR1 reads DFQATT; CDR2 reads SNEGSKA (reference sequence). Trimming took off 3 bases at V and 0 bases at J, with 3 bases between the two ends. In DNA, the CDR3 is TGCAGTGCTAGTGACTCTGGGGCCAACGTCCTGACTTTC. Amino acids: CSASDSGANVLTF.

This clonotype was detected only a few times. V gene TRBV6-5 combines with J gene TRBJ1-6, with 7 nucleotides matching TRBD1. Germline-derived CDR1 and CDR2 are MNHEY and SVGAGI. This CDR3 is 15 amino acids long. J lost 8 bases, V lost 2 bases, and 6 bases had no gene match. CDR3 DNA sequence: TGTGCCAGCAGTTACCACCGGGACAGTGATTCACCCCTCCACTTT. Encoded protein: CASSYHRDSDSPLHF.

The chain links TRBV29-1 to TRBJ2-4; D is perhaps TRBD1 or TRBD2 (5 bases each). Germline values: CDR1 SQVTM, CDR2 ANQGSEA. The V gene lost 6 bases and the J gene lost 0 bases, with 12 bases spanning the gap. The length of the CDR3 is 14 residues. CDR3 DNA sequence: TGCAGCGTCCGGGGCAGGTTAGCCAAAAACATTCAGTACTTC. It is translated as CSVRGRLAKNIQYF.

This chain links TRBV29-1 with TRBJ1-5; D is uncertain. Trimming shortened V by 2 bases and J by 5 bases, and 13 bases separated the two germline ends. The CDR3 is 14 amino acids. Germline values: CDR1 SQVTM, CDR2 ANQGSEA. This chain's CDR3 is CSVEREGRDQPQHF. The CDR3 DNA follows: TGCAGCGTTGAAAGGGAAGGGAGGGATCAGCCCCAGCATTTT.